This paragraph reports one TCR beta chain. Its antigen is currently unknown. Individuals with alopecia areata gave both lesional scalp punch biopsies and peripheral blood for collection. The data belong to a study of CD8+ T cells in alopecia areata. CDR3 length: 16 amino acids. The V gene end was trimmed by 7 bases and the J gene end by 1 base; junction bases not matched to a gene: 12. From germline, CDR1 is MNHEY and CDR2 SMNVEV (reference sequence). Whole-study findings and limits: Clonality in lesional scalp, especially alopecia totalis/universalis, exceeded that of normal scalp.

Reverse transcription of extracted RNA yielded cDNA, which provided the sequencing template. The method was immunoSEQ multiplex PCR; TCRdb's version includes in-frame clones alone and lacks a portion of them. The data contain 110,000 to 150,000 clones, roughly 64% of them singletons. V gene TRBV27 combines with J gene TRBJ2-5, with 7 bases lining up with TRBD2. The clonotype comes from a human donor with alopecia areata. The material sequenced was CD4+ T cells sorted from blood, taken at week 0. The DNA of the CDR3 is TGTGCCAGCAAAAGGATGACCCTAGCGGTCCAAGAGACCCAGTACTTC. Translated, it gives CASKRMTLAVQETQYF.